The 17 T cell receptor beta chains presented below share a single source sample, sequenced in a study of early T cells in non-severe SARS-CoV-2 infection (dated by TCRdb to the early 2020s). The receptor library was made with 5' RACE. This sample was sequenced with a NextSeq 500. The public reads were reprocessed in TCRdb via fastp at Q25 and MiXCR, keeping in-frame beta chains. For every CDR3 protein sequence, its rows merge into one entry that carries the most common genes and DNA. This sample is represented by about 22,000 distinct CDR3 sequences; about 4.3% of them were singletons. Less than 20% of the sample lies in the top ten. The sequenced sample was whole blood. The origin of the receptors is an adult who was a healthcare worker with PCR-confirmed SARS-CoV-2 infection or an uninfected control (not recorded which).

This clonotype was seen only a few times. V gene TRBV5-6 combines with J gene TRBJ2-7, with 12 positions matching TRBD2. There are 15 residues in the CDR3. Germline trimming cut 6 bases from V and 4 bases from J; bases unmatched to any gene: 8. Germline V gene data show CDR1 as SGHDT and CDR2 as YYEEEE. The CDR3 bases are TGTGCCAGCACCCCCGGACTAGCGGGAATTTACGAGCAGTACTTC. Protein: CASTPGLAGIYEQYF. Full variable domain (rest looked up from reference TRBV5-6 and TRBJ2-7): DAGVTQSPTHLIKTRGQQVTLRCSPKSGHDTVSWYQQALGQGPQFIFQYYEEEERQRGNFPDRFSGHQFPNYSSELNVNALLLGDSALYLCASTPGLAGIYEQYFGPGTRLTVT.

The genes are TRBV5-6 and TRBJ1-2; D is undetermined. V was cut by 0 bases and J by 6 bases, with 15 bases left in between. CDR1 and CDR2 (germline): SGHDT, YYEEEE. This CDR3 contains 15 residues. The DNA of the CDR3 is TGTGCCAGCAGCTTGGCCGGACCCCAATTGAATGGCTACACCTTC. Translated, it gives CASSLAGPQLNGYTF.

CDR3 bases: TGTGCCAGCAGCCCATGGACAGTAAGCACTGAAGCTTTCTTT. Protein product: CASSPWTVSTEAFF. V is TRBV12-3 or TRBV12-4 and J is TRBJ1-1, with D perhaps TRBD1 (6 bases). Trimming cost V 6 bases and J 4 bases, with 15 bases left between them. The CDR3 loop spans 14 amino acids.

This clonotype turned up a few times. The rearrangement links TRBV7-2 to TRBJ2-3, with no clear D. Germline assignment: CDR1 SGHTA and CDR2 FQGNSA. The CDR3 sequence is 13 residues long. The V and J ends lost 5 bases and 6 bases respectively, with 12 bases between them. This CDR3 is CASSPQELDTQYF. CDR3 sequence (DNA): TGTGCCAGCAGCCCGCAGGAATTGGATACGCAGTATTTT.

The CDR3 region is CASSQRASGGYNEQFF. For the CDR3, the DNA is TGCGCCAGCAGCCAAAGGGCTAGCGGGGGATACAATGAGCAGTTCTTC. The chain couples TRBV4-3 to TRBJ2-1; 10 nucleotides match TRBD2. V was pared by 2 bases and J by 4 bases, with 5 bases of the junction left unmatched. CDR1 and CDR2 from the germline V gene are LGHNA and YSLEER. The CDR3 is 16 amino acids.

In this sample, this clonotype turned up many times. The J gene is TRBJ2-7, the V gene TRBV19; 10 bases map to TRBD1. The CDR3 totals 16 residues. V lost 4 bases to trimming and J lost 5 bases; unmatched junction nucleotides: 11. Germline CDR1 LNHDA, CDR2 SQIVND (reference sequence). The CDR3 protein is CASSTRPGQGINEQYF. The CDR3 region has the DNA TGTGCCAGTAGTACCCGACCGGGACAGGGGATCAACGAGCAGTACTTC.

This clonotype was counted at least ten times. The chain is built from TRBV6-4 and TRBJ2-4, with D perhaps assigned TRBD1 or TRBD2 (5 bases each). The CDR3 totals 14 residues. Trimming took 4 bases from V and 5 from J, leaving 12 bases between them. The germline V gene has CDR1 MRHNA and CDR2 SNTAGT. CDR3 residues: CASSADGGQNIQYF. For the CDR3, the DNA is TGTGCCAGCAGTGCCGATGGGGGTCAAAACATTCAGTACTTC.

This clonotype was recorded at least ten times. V usage is TRBV7-9 and J usage is TRBJ1-6; tentative D call: TRBD1 (5 bases). V was shortened by 7 bases and J by 8 bases, with 15 bases between the two germline ends. CDR3 length: 14 amino acids. The germline V gene has CDR1 SEHNR and CDR2 FQNEAQ (reference sequence). DNA for the CDR3: TGTGCCAGCACCCATGACAGTCCAGATTCACCCCTCCACTTT. This codes for CASTHDSPDSPLHF.

This clonotype was detected ten times or more. V gene TRBV6-6 combines with J gene TRBJ1-2; 10 positions match TRBD1. The CDR3 is made up of 15 amino acids. Germline assignment: CDR1 MNHNY and CDR2 SVGAGI (reference sequence). J lost 5 bases, V lost 5 bases, and 8 bases had no gene match. CDR3 sequence (DNA): TGTGCCAGCAGTCAGACAGGGGGCGCCTTATATGGCTACACCTTC. Its translation: CASSQTGGALYGYTF.

This clonotype was picked up many times. The V and J genes are TRBV7-7 and TRBJ2-7; possible D gene TRBD2, 6 bases. Germline CDR1 is SSHAT and CDR2 is FNYEAQ (reference sequence). Trimming removed 5 bases from V and 1 base from J, with 9 bases in between. There are 13 residues in the CDR3. DNA of the CDR3: TGTGCCAGCAGCCCTGGGACTTCCTACGAGCAGTACTTC. This sequence encodes CASSPGTSYEQYF. Full variable domain (missing parts from reference TRBV7-7 and TRBJ2-7): GAGVSQSPRYKVTKRGQDVTLRCDPISSHATLYWYQQALGQGPEFLTYFNYEAQPDKSGLPSDRFSAERPEGSISTLTIQRTEQRDSAMYRCASSPGTSYEQYFGPGTRLTVT.

The table lists this clonotype with many counts. J is TRBJ2-5 and V is TRBV7-2; 7 bases fit TRBD2. Germline V gene sequence: CDR1 SGHTA, CDR2 FQGNSA. The trim removed 3 bases at V and 7 bases at J, leaving 2 bases unmatched. CDR3 size: 12 residues. CDR3 region: CASSLGGGTQYF. For the CDR3, the DNA is TGTGCCAGCAGCTTGGGCGGGGGGACCCAGTACTTC. Using reference TRBV7-2 and TRBJ2-5 for the parts outside the CDR3, the full variable domain is GAGVSQSPSNKVTEKGKDVELRCDPISGHTALYWYRQSLGQGLEFLIYFQGNSAPDKSGLPSDRFSAERTGGSVSTLTIQRTQQEDSAVYLCASSLGGGTQYFGPGTRLLVL.

In its sample, this clonotype was seen many times. Germline is not matched at one junction end, which may reflect a read error. V usage is TRBV5-1 and J usage is TRBJ1-1; D not resolved. The CDR3 is 13 residues long. Germline assignment: CDR1 SGHRS and CDR2 YFSETQ. The CDR3 DNA sequence: TGTGCCAGCAGCTTAGCAGGGAACACTGAAGCTTTCTTT. Protein sequence: CASSLAGNTEAFF.

This clonotype has ten or more counts. This chain connects TRBV4-1 to TRBJ2-5; D is perhaps TRBD1 (5 bases). V shed 1 base and J shed 4 bases, with 16 bases lying between them. CDR1 MGHRA and CDR2 YSYEKL come from the germline V gene. This CDR3 has 16 residues. The CDR3 region is CASSQGGSSRGETQYF. DNA of the CDR3: TGCGCCAGCAGCCAAGGGGGTTCCTCTAGGGGAGAGACCCAGTACTTC.

This clonotype was counted many times. V is TRBV9 and J is TRBJ1-1, with D unclear. The CDR3 has 14 residues. Trimming pared 1 base from V and 1 base from J, leaving 8 bases between. In germline, CDR1 is SGDLS, CDR2 YYNGEE. The CDR3 sequence: CASSVNSGNTEAFF. The CDR3, as DNA: TGTGCCAGCAGCGTAAATTCAGGGAACACTGAAGCTTTCTTT.

The table lists this clonotype with many counts. The chain has TRBV7-2 and TRBJ2-5; 9 nucleotides align to TRBD1. The CDR3 spans 16 residues. Germline CDR1 SGHTA, CDR2 FQGNSA. Trimming removed 4 bases from V and 5 bases from J; junction bases left unmatched: 11. Written as DNA, the CDR3 is TGTGCCAGCAGCTCCTATCCGGGACAGGGATGGGAGACCCAGTACTTC. Residues: CASSSYPGQGWETQYF.

There are many counts of this clonotype. The J gene is TRBJ2-5, the V gene TRBV6-2 or TRBV6-3; TRBD2 matches at 10 bases. The V gene end was trimmed by 10 bases and the J gene end by 5 bases; junction bases not matched to a gene: 7. CDR3 length equals 13 residues. Per germline, CDR1 MNHEY and CDR2 SVGEGT. In nucleotides, the CDR3 is TGTGCCACCAAGCGGGGGGGCATGGAGACCCAGTACTTC. It encodes CATKRGGMETQYF.

This clonotype was counted ten times or more. CDR3 nucleotide sequence: TGCAGTGCGGAAGAGCGGGACAGGGCCTCCTACGAGCAGTACTTC. Amino acid sequence: CSAEERDRASYEQYF. The chain recombines TRBV20-1 with TRBJ2-7; 9 bases align to TRBD1. Trimming removed 6 bases from V and 0 bases from J; junction bases left unmatched: 9. The CDR3 totals 15 residues. In germline, CDR1 is DFQATT, CDR2 SNEGSKA (reference sequence).